This T cell receptor beta chain is drawn from a study of control samples from healthy donors and cancer patients. The protocol was immunoSEQ multiplex PCR, while the TCRdb copy is restricted to in-frame clones and leaves out a portion. Counted here are roughly 130,000 clones, roughly 90% occurring once; the ten biggest clones make up more than 2%. The CDR3 sequence is 13 residues long. Trimming shortened V by 8 bases and J by 5 bases, and 14 bases separated the two germline ends. CDR1 and CDR2 from the germline V gene are MNHNY and SVGAGI (reference sequence). The sequenced sample consisted of blood. The gene calls are TRBV6-6 and TRBJ2-3, with D unclear. The source of this sequence is a man between 18 and 35 years old in good health. The CDR3, as DNA: TGTGCCAGCGTTCCCGACTTCATAGATACGCAGTATTTT. This translates into CASVPDFIDTQYF.